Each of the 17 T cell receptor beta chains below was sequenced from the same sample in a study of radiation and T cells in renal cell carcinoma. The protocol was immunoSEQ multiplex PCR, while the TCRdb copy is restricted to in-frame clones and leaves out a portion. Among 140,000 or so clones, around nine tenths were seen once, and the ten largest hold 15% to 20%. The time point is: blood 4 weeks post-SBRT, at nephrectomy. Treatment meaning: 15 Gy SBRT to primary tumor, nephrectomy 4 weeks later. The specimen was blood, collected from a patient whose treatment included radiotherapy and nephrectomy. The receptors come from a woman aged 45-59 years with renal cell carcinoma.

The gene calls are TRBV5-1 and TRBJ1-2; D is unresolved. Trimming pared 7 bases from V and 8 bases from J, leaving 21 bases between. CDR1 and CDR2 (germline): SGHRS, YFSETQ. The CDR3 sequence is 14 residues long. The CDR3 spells CASGDTSVGKGYTF. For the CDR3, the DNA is TGCGCCAGCGGCGATACCTCAGTGGGTAAGGGCTACACCTTC. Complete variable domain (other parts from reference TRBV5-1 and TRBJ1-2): KAGVTQTPRYLIKTRGQQVTLSCSPISGHRSVSWYQQTPGQGLQFLFEYFSETQRNKGNFPGRFSGRQFSNSRSEMNVSTLELGDSALYLCASGDTSVGKGYTFGSGTRLTVV.

CDR3 amino acids: CASDPTGGDEQFF. As DNA, the CDR3 is TGTGCCAGCGACCCAACAGGGGGCGACGAGCAGTTCTTC. The V and J genes are TRBV2 and TRBJ2-1, with TRBD1 matching over 9 bases. The CDR3 is made up of 13 amino acids. The junction had 9 bases not matched to a gene; V was cut back by 8 bases and J by 10 bases. Germline CDR1 SNHLY, CDR2 FYNNEI.

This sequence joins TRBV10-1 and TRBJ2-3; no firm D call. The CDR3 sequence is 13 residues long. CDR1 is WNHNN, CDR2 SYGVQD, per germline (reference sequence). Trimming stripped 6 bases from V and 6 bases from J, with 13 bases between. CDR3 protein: CASSVTRSDTQYF. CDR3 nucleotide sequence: TGCGCCAGCAGCGTCACACGTTCGGATACGCAGTATTTT.

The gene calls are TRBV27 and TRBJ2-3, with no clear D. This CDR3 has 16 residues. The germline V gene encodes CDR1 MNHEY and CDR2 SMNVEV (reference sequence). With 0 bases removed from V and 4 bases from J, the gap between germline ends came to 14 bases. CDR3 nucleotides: TGTGCCAGCAGTTTATCGAATGTTGGGGTCCCAGATACGCAGTATTTT. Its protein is CASSLSNVGVPDTQYF.

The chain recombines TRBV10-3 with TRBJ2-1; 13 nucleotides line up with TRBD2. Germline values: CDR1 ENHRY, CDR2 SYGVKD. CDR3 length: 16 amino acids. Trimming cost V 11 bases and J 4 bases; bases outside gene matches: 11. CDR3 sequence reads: CAVSTGTSGVYNEQFF. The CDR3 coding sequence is TGTGCCGTCTCAACCGGGACTAGCGGGGTTTACAATGAGCAGTTCTTC.

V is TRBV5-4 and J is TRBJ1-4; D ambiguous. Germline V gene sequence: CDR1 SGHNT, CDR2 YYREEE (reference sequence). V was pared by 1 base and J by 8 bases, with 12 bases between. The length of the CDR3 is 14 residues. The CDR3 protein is CASSLTRTDEKLFF. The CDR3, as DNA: TGTGCCAGCAGCTTGACCCGAACGGACGAAAAACTGTTTTTT.

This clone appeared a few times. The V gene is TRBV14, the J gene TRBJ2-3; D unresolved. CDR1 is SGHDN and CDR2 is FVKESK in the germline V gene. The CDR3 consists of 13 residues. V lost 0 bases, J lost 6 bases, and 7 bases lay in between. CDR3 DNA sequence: TGTGCCAGCAGCCAAGATCTTGAGGATACGCAGTATTTT. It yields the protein CASSQDLEDTQYF. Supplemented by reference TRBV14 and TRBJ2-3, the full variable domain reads EAGVTQFPSHSVIEKGQTVTLRCDPISGHDNLYWYRRVMGKEIKFLLHFVKESKQDESGMPNNRFLAERTGGTYSTLKVQPAELEDSGVYFCASSQDLEDTQYFGPGTRLTVL.

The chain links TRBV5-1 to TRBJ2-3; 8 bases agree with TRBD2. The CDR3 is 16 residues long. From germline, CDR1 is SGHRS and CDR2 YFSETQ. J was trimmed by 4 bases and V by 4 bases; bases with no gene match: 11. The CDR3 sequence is CASSPRSGRVADTQYF. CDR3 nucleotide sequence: TGCGCCAGCAGCCCGAGGAGCGGGAGAGTGGCAGATACGCAGTATTTT. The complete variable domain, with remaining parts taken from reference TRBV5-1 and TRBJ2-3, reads KAGVTQTPRYLIKTRGQQVTLSCSPISGHRSVSWYQQTPGQGLQFLFEYFSETQRNKGNFPGRFSGRQFSNSRSEMNVSTLELGDSALYLCASSPRSGRVADTQYFGPGTRLTVL.

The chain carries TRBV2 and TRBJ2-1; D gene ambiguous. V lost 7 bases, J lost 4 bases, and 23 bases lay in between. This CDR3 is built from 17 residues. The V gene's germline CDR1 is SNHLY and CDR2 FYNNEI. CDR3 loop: CASKTQTPSLRYNEQFF. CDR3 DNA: TGTGCCAGCAAGACCCAGACCCCCTCTTTGAGATACAATGAGCAGTTCTTC.

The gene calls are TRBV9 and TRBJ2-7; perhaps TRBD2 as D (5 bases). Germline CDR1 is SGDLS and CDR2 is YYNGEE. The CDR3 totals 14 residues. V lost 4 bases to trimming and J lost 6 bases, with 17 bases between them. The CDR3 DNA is TGTGCCAGCAGCTATAGTAATAGCGTCCGCGAGCAGTACTTC. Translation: CASSYSNSVREQYF.

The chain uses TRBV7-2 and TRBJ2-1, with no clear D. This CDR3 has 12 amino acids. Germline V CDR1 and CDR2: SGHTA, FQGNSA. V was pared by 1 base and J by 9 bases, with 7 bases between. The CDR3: CASSLVSPEQFF. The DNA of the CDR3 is TGTGCCAGCAGCTTAGTTAGTCCTGAGCAGTTCTTC.

CDR3 residues: CASSMRRVWNEQFF. The CDR3 DNA sequence: TGTGCCAGTAGTATGAGGCGGGTTTGGAATGAGCAGTTCTTC. This rearrangement joins TRBV19 to TRBJ2-1; a possible D gene is TRBD2 (5 bases). Trimming pared 3 bases from V and 7 bases from J, leaving 13 bases between. The CDR3 contains 14 residues. Germline CDR1 LNHDA, CDR2 SQIVND (reference sequence).

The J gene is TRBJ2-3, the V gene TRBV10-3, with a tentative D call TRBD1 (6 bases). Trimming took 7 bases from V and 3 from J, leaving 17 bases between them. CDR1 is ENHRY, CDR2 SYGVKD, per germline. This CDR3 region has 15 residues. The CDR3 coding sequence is TGTGCCATCACCCCGCGGCAAGACAGGACAGATACGCAGTATTTT. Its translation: CAITPRQDRTDTQYF.

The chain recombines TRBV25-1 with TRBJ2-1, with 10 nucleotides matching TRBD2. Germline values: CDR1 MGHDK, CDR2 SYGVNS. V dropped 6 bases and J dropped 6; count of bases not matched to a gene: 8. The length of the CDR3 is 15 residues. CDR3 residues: CASRIGTSAGNEQFF. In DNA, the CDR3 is TGTGCCAGCAGGATAGGGACTAGCGCAGGCAATGAGCAGTTCTTC.

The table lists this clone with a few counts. The CDR3 DNA reads TGTGCCAGCAGCCCGGGGGCGGGGACCCAGTACTTC. It codes for CASSPGAGTQYF. This chain connects TRBV7-2 to TRBJ2-5; D is tentatively TRBD1 or TRBD2 (6 bases each). The CDR3 loop spans 12 amino acids. Trimming took 5 bases from V and 7 from J, leaving 11 bases between them. The germline gives CDR1 SGHTA, CDR2 FQGNSA.

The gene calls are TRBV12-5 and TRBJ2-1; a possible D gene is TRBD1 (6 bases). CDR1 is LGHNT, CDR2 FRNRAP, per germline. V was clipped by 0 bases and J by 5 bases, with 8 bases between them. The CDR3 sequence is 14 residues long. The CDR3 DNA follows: TGTGCTAGTGGTTTGGTAAACAGGGACAATGAGCAGTTCTTC. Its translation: CASGLVNRDNEQFF. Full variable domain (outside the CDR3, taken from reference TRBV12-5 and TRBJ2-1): DARVTQTPRHKVTEMGQEVTMRCQPILGHNTVFWYRQTMMQGLELLAYFRNRAPLDDSGMPKDRFSAEMPDATLATLKIQPSEPRDSAVYFCASGLVNRDNEQFFGPGTRLTVL.

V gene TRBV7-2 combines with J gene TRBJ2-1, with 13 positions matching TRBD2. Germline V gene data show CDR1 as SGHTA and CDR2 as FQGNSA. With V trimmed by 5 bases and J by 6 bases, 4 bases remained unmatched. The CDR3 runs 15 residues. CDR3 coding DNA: TGTGCCAGCAGCCCGGGACTAGCGGGAAGCAATGAGCAGTTCTTC. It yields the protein CASSPGLAGSNEQFF. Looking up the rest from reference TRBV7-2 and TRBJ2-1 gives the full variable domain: GAGVSQSPSNKVTEKGKDVELRCDPISGHTALYWYRQSLGQGLEFLIYFQGNSAPDKSGLPSDRFSAERTGGSVSTLTIQRTQQEDSAVYLCASSPGLAGSNEQFFGPGTRLTVL.